The 13 T cell receptor beta chains given below trace back to one sample, sequenced in a study of OX40 agonist ivuxolimab in advanced cancers. Sequenced by immunoSEQ multiplex PCR; TCRdb stores in-frame clones only, minus some. This sample has around 62,000 clones, with approximately 82% found just once. Sequenced here: CD4+ or CD8+ T cells sorted from blood, sampled in a trial of the OX40 agonist ivuxolimab. The receptors originated from an adult with an advanced solid tumor such as melanoma, head and neck, liver or kidney cancer.

This rearrangement joins TRBV11-1 to TRBJ2-5; a possible D gene is TRBD2 (6 bases). This CDR3 has 18 residues. In germline, CDR1 is SGHAT, CDR2 FQDESV (reference sequence). Between the trimmed V and J ends, which lost 4 bases and 5 bases, there was a span of 26 bases. CDR3 sequence: CASSSFLAGGMRLETQYF. The CDR3, as DNA: TGTGCCAGCAGCTCTTTTCTGGCAGGAGGGATGAGGTTGGAGACCCAGTACTTC.

V and J are TRBV18 and TRBJ1-2; D uncertain. Trimming took off 0 bases at V and 0 bases at J, with 8 bases between the two ends. This CDR3 spans 15 amino acids. Germline CDR1 is KGHSH and CDR2 is LQKENI. CDR3: CASSPPPGANYGYTF. CDR3 coding DNA: TGTGCCAGCTCACCACCGCCAGGAGCTAACTATGGCTACACCTTC. Together with reference TRBV18 and TRBJ1-2, the CDR3 gives the full variable domain: NAGVMQNPRHLVRRRGQEARLRCSPMKGHSHVYWYRQLPEEGLKFMVYLQKENIIDESGMPKERFSAEFPKEGPSILRIQQVVRGDSAAYFCASSPPPGANYGYTFGSGTRLTVV.

V usage is TRBV10-3 and J usage is TRBJ2-3; 7 bases are a match to TRBD1. V lost 6 bases, J lost 2 bases, and 8 bases stayed unmatched. The CDR3 is 15 amino acids. Germline V CDR1 and CDR2: ENHRY, SYGVKD. For the CDR3, the DNA is TGTGCCATCAGACATGACAGGGAGAACACAGATACGCAGTATTTT. Translation: CAIRHDRENTDTQYF.

Regarding this clone: One end of the junction does not line up with germline, which may come from a read error. The chain combines TRBV7-7 with TRBJ2-2; D is tentatively TRBD1 or TRBD2 (5 bases each). The CDR3 has 17 amino acids. Germline V gives CDR1 SSHAT, CDR2 FNYEAQ (reference sequence). DNA of the CDR3: TGTGCTAGCAGCCTCACTACGGGGCCCCCTACCACCGGGGAGCTGTTTTTT. Amino acids: CASSLTTGPPTTGELFF.

The chain joins TRBV25-1 to TRBJ2-7, with D tentatively TRBD1 (6 bases). Trimming removed 4 bases at V and 2 bases at J, with 12 bases between. Germline CDR1 reads MGHDK; CDR2 reads SYGVNS. The length of the CDR3 is 14 residues. The CDR3 DNA reads as TGTGCCAGCAGTGTCGACAGGCCACCCTACGAGCAGTACTTC. Translated: CASSVDRPPYEQYF.

A single count supports this clone. The chain carries TRBV7-9 and TRBJ2-1, with 8 bases identical to TRBD2. The V gene's germline CDR1 is SEHNR and CDR2 FQNEAQ (reference sequence). With V trimmed by 0 bases and J by 6 bases, 4 bases remained unmatched. The CDR3 sequence is 15 residues long. The CDR3 coding sequence is TGTGCCAGCAGCTTAGCAGGTCGGGGGGGCAATGAGCAGTTCTTC. As protein: CASSLAGRGGNEQFF.

V usage is TRBV5-4 and J usage is TRBJ1-2, with D possibly being TRBD1 (5 bases). This CDR3 is built from 14 residues. The ends were cut back, 3 bases at V and 6 bases at J, with 15 bases in the middle. Germline CDR1 is SGHNT and CDR2 is YYREEE (reference sequence). CDR3 bases: TGTGCCAGCAGCTCGACGGGGGAAGGGGATGGCTACACCTTC. Its translation: CASSSTGEGDGYTF.

This clone appeared once. For the CDR3, the DNA is TGTGCCAGCAGTTTTCCCGGGACAGGGGGTCTTGATGGCTACACCTTC. Amino acid sequence: CASSFPGTGGLDGYTF. The J gene is TRBJ1-2, the V gene TRBV6-5; TRBD1 matches 11 bases. The CDR3 runs to 16 residues. Germline V gene data show CDR1 as MNHEY and CDR2 as SVGAGI. V lost 4 bases, J lost 6 bases, and 10 bases stayed unmatched.

The CDR3 DNA reads TGCAGTGGGGCCTCGAGCAATGAGCAGTTCTTC. Its protein product is CSGASSNEQFF. V is TRBV20-1 and J is TRBJ2-1; D gene unclear. Trimming took 7 bases from V and 6 from J, leaving 10 bases between them. The CDR3 has 11 residues. CDR1 and CDR2 from the germline V gene are DFQATT and SNEGSKA (reference sequence).

The rearrangement uses TRBV11-2 and TRBJ2-7, with 10 positions matching TRBD2. J was trimmed by 8 bases and V by 1 base; bases with no gene match: 17. This CDR3 is 18 amino acids long. From germline, CDR1 is SGHAT and CDR2 FQNNGV. The CDR3 sequence is CASSLVAAASGGQDKQYF. The DNA of the CDR3 is TGTGCCAGCAGCTTAGTAGCGGCGGCTAGCGGGGGTCAAGATAAGCAGTACTTC.

This rearrangement joins TRBV5-8 to TRBJ2-1; no clear D. The length of the CDR3 is 10 residues. V was trimmed by 7 bases and J by 10 bases, leaving 9 bases between them. CDR1 is SGHTS and CDR2 is YDEGEE in the germline V gene. The CDR3 reads CASEDGEQFF. DNA for the CDR3: TGTGCCAGCGAGGATGGCGAGCAGTTCTTC.

This clone is classed as medium-sized (0.01 to 0.1%). The chain uses TRBV5-1 and TRBJ1-3; D is unclear. The germline V gene has CDR1 SGHRS and CDR2 YFSETQ. V lost 4 bases, J lost 1 base, and 6 bases lay in between. The CDR3 has 13 amino acids. The CDR3 nucleotides read TGCGCCAGCAGCGACGGGTCTGGAAACACCATATATTTT. Translated, it gives CASSDGSGNTIYF.

This clone was detected only once. The gene calls are TRBV7-3 and TRBJ2-5, with 7 nucleotides matching TRBD2. The J call may not be correct, given that the DNA end is closer to TRBJ2-7. The germline V gene has CDR1 SGHTA and CDR2 FQGTGA. This CDR3 contains 15 residues. DNA for the CDR3: TGTGCCAGCAGCTTATACCCTAGCGGCACCTACGAGCAGTACTTC. Amino acid sequence: CASSLYPSGTYEQYF.